Listed below are T cell receptor beta chains from one sample, sequenced in a study of cytomegalovirus exposure and HLA in healthy donors. Clones were sequenced by immunoSEQ multiplex PCR, and TCRdb holds only the in-frame ones, with some missing. Of more than 85,000 clones in the sample, 83% were seen once. The sequenced material came from PBMCs. These receptors all stem from a man aged 40-55 years in good health and CMV-seronegative. The CDR3 runs from the conserved cysteine through the conserved F or W. Each record gives: CDR3 DNA, CDR3 protein, V gene, D gene, clone size, J gene. A D gene is named only where the DNA matches it firmly. Clone size, where shown, is once, few, many, or a class for clones that have expanded.

cdr3_nt: TGTGCCAGCAGTAGATCACAGGGGGCTGTTCAGCCCCAGCATTTT
cdr3_aa: CASSRSQGAVQPQHF
v_call: TRBV6-6
d_call: TRBD1
clone_size: .
j_call: TRBJ1-5

cdr3_nt: TGTGCCAGCAGCCCACGGGACACCGGGGAGCTGTTTTTT
cdr3_aa: CASSPRDTGELFF
v_call: TRBV7-9
d_call: .
clone_size: once
j_call: TRBJ2-2

cdr3_nt: TGTGCCAGCAGTTTCCTAAGGGGGCAAGGTAAAGCTTTCTTT
cdr3_aa: CASSFLRGQGKAFF
v_call: TRBV27
d_call: TRBD1
clone_size: .
j_call: TRBJ1-1

cdr3_nt: TGTGCCAGCAGCGTAGCAAACAGGCCCGACCTACAGTACTTC
cdr3_aa: CASSVANRPDLQYF
v_call: TRBV9
d_call: .
clone_size: few
j_call: TRBJ2-7

cdr3_nt: TGTGCTAGTGGTTTGGATATCAGTGAAGACCAAGAGACCCAGTACTTC
cdr3_aa: CASGLDISEDQETQYF
v_call: TRBV12-5
d_call: .
clone_size: .
j_call: TRBJ2-5

cdr3_nt: TGTGCCAGCAGCTTAGGGAGTCTCTCCTACAATGAGCAGTTCTTC
cdr3_aa: CASSLGSLSYNEQFF
v_call: TRBV13
d_call: .
clone_size: .
j_call: TRBJ2-1

cdr3_nt: TGTGCCACCAGCAGAGACAGGGGGCCCTACGAGCAGTACTTC
cdr3_aa: CATSRDRGPYEQYF
v_call: TRBV15
d_call: TRBD1
clone_size: once
j_call: TRBJ2-7

cdr3_nt: TGTGCCAGCAGTTTCCCGGGACACGGGGTGGGAGCTTTCTTT
cdr3_aa: CASSFPGHGVGAFF
v_call: TRBV6-5
d_call: .
clone_size: .
j_call: TRBJ1-1

cdr3_nt: TGCGCCAGCAGCCAAGATTTCGTGGGACACGAAGCTTTCTTT
cdr3_aa: CASSQDFVGHEAFF
v_call: TRBV4-1
d_call: .
clone_size: .
j_call: TRBJ1-1

cdr3_nt: TGTGCCAGCAGCTTAGTTGGGACAGCTAATTCACCCCTCCACTTT
cdr3_aa: CASSLVGTANSPLHF
v_call: TRBV7-9
d_call: TRBD1
clone_size: .
j_call: TRBJ1-6

cdr3_nt: TGCGCCAGCAGCCAAGAGCGCTACTGGAATTCACCCCTCCACTTT
cdr3_aa: CASSQERYWNSPLHF
v_call: TRBV4-3
d_call: .
clone_size: .
j_call: TRBJ1-6

cdr3_nt: TGTGCCTGGAGTAGGGGACTGGCGCAGTATTTT
cdr3_aa: CAWSRGLAQYF
v_call: TRBV30
d_call: .
clone_size: once
j_call: TRBJ2-3

cdr3_nt: TGTGCCAGCAGTTACCCGGGACAGGGGGAGTTCTTC
cdr3_aa: CASSYPGQGEFF
v_call: TRBV6-5
d_call: TRBD1
clone_size: .
j_call: TRBJ2-1

cdr3_nt: TGTGCCTGTAGTGGCAATCAGTATCAGCCCCAGCATTTT
cdr3_aa: CACSGNQYQPQHF
v_call: TRBV19
d_call: .
clone_size: .
j_call: TRBJ1-5

cdr3_nt: TGTGCCAGTAGTCCAGGTGTTCTAGCCGGCGGCCAGTACTTC
cdr3_aa: CASSPGVLAGGQYF
v_call: TRBV19
d_call: .
clone_size: .
j_call: TRBJ2-7

cdr3_nt: TGTGCCAGCAGCCTCTTTGGGGGGGGCCTCTATTCCGGGGAGCTGTTTTTT
cdr3_aa: CASSLFGGGLYSGELFF
v_call: TRBV5-6
d_call: .
clone_size: .
j_call: TRBJ2-2

cdr3_nt: TGTGCCAACGGTCGCGGGGGCAATAATTCACCCCTCCACTTT
cdr3_aa: CANGRGGNNSPLHF
v_call: TRBV10-3
d_call: .
clone_size: .
j_call: TRBJ1-6